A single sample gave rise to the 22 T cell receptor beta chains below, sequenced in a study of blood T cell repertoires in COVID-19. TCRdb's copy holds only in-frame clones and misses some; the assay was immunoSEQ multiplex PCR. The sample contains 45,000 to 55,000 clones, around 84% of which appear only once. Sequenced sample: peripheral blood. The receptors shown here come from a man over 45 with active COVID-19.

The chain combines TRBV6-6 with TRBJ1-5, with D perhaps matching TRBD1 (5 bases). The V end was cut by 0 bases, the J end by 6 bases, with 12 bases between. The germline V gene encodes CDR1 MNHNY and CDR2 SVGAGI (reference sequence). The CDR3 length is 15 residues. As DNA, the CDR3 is TGTGCCAGCAGTTACTCGGGCGGGGGACCTCAGCCCCAGCATTTT. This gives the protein CASSYSGGGPQPQHF.

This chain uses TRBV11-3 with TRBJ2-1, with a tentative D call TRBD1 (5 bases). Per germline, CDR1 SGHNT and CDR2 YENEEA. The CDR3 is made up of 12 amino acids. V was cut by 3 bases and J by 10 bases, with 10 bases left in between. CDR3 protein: CASSFQGREQFF. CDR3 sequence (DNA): TGTGCCAGCAGCTTCCAGGGTAGAGAGCAGTTCTTC. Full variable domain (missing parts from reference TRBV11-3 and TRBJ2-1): EAGVVQSPRYKIIEKKQPVAFWCNPISGHNTLYWYLQNLGQGPELLIRYENEEAVDDSQLPKDRFSAERLKGVDSTLKIQPAELGDSAVYLCASSFQGREQFFGPGTRLTVL.

The DNA for the CDR3 is TGCGCCAGCAGCTTTATGGTAGAGTCCACCGGGGAGCTGTTTTTT. It yields the protein CASSFMVESTGELFF. V usage is TRBV5-1 and J usage is TRBJ2-2; D uncertain. Trimming took off 2 bases at V and 4 bases at J, with 12 bases between the two ends. Germline V gene data show CDR1 as SGHRS and CDR2 as YFSETQ. The CDR3 has 15 amino acids.

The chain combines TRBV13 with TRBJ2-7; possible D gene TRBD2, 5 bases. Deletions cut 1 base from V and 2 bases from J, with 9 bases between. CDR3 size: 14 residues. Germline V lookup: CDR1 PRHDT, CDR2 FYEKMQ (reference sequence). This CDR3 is CASSLAGKTYEQYF. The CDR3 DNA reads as TGTGCCAGCAGCTTAGCCGGGAAAACCTACGAGCAGTACTTC.

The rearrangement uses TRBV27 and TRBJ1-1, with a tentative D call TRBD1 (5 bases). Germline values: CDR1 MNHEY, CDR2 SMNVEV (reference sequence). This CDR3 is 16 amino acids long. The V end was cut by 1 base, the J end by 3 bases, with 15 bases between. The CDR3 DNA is TGTGCCAGCAGTTTATGGGGTTGGGGGGTCGACACTGAAGCTTTCTTT. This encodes CASSLWGWGVDTEAFF.

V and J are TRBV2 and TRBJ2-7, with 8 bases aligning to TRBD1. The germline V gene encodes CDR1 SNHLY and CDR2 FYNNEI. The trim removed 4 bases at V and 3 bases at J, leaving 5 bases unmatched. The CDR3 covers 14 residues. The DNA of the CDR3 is TGTGCCAGCAGTGGACTCGGGACAGGCTACGAGCAGTACTTC. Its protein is CASSGLGTGYEQYF. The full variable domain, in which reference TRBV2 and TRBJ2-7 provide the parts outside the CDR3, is EPEVTQTPSHQVTQMGQEVILRCVPISNHLYFYWYRQILGQKVEFLVSFYNNEISEKSEIFDDQFSVERPDGSNFTLKIRSTKLEDSAMYFCASSGLGTGYEQYFGPGTRLTVT.

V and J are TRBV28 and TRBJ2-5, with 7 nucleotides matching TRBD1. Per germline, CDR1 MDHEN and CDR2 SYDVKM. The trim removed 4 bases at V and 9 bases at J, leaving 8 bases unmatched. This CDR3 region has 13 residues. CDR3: CASSWTGLTAQYF. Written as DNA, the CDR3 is TGTGCCAGCAGTTGGACAGGACTTACGGCCCAGTACTTC.

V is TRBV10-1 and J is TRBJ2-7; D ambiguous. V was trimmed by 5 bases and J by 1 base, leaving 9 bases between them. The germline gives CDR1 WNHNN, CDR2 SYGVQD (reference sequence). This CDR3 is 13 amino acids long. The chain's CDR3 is CASSPAKSYEQYF. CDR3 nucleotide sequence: TGCGCCAGCAGTCCTGCTAAATCCTACGAGCAGTACTTC.

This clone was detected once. CDR3: CASSVPDGSEAFF. As DNA, the CDR3 is TGTGCCAGCAGTGTCCCTGACGGGTCTGAAGCTTTCTTT. The J gene is TRBJ1-1, the V gene TRBV27; D unclear. With 5 bases removed from V and 6 bases from J, the gap between germline ends came to 13 bases. The CDR3 length is 13 residues. Germline CDR1 and CDR2: MNHEY and SMNVEV (reference sequence).

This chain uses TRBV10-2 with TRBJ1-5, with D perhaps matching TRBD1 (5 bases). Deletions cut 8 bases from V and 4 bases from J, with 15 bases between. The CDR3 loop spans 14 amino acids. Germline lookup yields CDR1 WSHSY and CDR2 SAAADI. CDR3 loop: CASFLSQGNQPQHF. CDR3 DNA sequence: TGCGCCAGCTTTTTGTCCCAGGGTAATCAGCCCCAGCATTTT.

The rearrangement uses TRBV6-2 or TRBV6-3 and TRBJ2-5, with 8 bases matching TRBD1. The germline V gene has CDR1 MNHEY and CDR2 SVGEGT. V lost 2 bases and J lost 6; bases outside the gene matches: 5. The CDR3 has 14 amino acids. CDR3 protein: CASSYDRGKKTQYF. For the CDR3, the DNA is TGTGCCAGCAGTTACGACAGGGGTAAGAAGACCCAGTACTTC.

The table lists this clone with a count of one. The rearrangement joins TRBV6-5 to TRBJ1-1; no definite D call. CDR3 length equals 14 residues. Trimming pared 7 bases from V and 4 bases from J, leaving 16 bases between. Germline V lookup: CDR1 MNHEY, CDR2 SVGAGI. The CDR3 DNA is TGTGCCAGCACCTACCGGGAAAAAAGCACTGAAGCTTTCTTT. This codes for CASTYREKSTEAFF.

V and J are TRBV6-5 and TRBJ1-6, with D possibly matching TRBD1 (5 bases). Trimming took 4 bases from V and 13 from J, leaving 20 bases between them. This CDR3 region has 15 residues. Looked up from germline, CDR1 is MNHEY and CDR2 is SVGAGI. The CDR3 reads CASSLQGEIITPLHF. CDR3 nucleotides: TGTGCCAGCAGTTTGCAGGGTGAAATCATAACGCCCCTCCACTTT.

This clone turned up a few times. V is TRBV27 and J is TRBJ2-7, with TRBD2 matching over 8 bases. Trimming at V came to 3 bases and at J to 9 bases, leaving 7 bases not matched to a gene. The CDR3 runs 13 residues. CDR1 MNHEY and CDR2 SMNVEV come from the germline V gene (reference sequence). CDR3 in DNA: TGTGCCAGCAGTTTTCAGCGGGGGTTTCCGCAGTACTTC. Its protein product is CASSFQRGFPQYF.

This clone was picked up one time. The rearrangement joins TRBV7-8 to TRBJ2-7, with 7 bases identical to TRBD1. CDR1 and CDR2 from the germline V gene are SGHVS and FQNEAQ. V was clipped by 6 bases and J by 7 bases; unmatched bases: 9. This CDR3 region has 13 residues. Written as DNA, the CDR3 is TGTGCCAGCAGGAGGGGGCCTGGGGGAGAGCAGTACTTC. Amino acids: CASRRGPGGEQYF.

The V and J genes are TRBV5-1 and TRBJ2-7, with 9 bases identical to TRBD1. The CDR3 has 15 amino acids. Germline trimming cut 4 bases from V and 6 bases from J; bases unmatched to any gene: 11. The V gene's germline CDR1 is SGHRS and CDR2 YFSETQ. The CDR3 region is CASSPGTGNLLEQYF. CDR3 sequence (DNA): TGCGCCAGCAGCCCGGGGACAGGGAACCTACTCGAGCAGTACTTC.

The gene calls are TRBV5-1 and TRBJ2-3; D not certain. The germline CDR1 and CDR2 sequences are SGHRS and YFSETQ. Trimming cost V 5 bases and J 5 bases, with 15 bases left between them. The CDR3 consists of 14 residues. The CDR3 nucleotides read TGCGCCAGCAGTGGTGGCAACCCGGGAGATACGCAGTATTTT. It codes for CASSGGNPGDTQYF. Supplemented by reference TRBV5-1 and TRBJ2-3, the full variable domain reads KAGVTQTPRYLIKTRGQQVTLSCSPISGHRSVSWYQQTPGQGLQFLFEYFSETQRNKGNFPGRFSGRQFSNSRSEMNVSTLELGDSALYLCASSGGNPGDTQYFGPGTRLTVL.

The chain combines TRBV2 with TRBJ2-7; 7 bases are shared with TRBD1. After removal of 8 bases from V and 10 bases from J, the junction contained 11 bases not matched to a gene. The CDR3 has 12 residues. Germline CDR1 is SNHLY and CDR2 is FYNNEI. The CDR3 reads CASRIVTGLQYF. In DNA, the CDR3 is TGTGCCAGCCGAATTGTGACAGGGCTTCAGTACTTC. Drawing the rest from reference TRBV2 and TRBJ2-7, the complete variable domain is EPEVTQTPSHQVTQMGQEVILRCVPISNHLYFYWYRQILGQKVEFLVSFYNNEISEKSEIFDDQFSVERPDGSNFTLKIRSTKLEDSAMYFCASRIVTGLQYFGPGTRLTVT.

CDR3 coding DNA: TGTGCCAGCAGGGACAGGCGGCCTAACTATGGCTACACCTTC. This sequence encodes CASRDRRPNYGYTF. The chain joins TRBV2 to TRBJ1-2; TRBD1 matches 7 bases. The CDR3 totals 14 residues. Germline V gives CDR1 SNHLY, CDR2 FYNNEI. After removal of 6 bases from V and 0 bases from J, the junction contained 4 bases not matched to a gene.

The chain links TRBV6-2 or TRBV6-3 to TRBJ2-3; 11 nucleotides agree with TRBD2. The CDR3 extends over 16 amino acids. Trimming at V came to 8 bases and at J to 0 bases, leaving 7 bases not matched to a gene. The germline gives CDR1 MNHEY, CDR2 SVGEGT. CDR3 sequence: CASRPRLAGSTDTQYF. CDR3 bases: TGTGCCAGCCGCCCTCGACTAGCGGGAAGCACAGATACGCAGTATTTT.

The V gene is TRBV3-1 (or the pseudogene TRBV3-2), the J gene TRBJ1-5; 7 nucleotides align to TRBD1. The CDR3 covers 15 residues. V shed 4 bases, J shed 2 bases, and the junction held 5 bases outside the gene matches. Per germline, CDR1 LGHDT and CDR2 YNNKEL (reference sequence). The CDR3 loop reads CASSPSQGGNQPQHF. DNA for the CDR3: TGTGCCAGCAGCCCCTCCCAGGGGGGCAATCAGCCCCAGCATTTT.

The CDR3 reads CASSQEWGRWDPSTDTQYF. CDR3 DNA: TGCGCCAGCAGCCAAGAATGGGGGAGGTGGGATCCTAGCACAGATACGCAGTATTTT. The V and J genes are TRBV4-3 and TRBJ2-3; the D gene is possibly TRBD2 (6 bases). The CDR3 is 19 residues long. Germline CDR1 and CDR2: LGHNA and YSLEER. V lost 0 bases and J 0 bases, leaving 19 bases between the germline ends.